This TCR beta chain comes out of a study of CD8 T cells in ankylosing spondylitis. The length of the CDR3 is 14 residues. From germline, CDR1 is KGHSH and CDR2 LQKENI. Trimming cost V 3 bases and J 5 bases; bases outside gene matches: 3. Many counts were recorded for this clonotype. From the 5' RACE reads, TCRdb called clonotypes with MiXCR, one entry per CDR3 protein. The repertoire includes 250,000 or so distinct CDR3 sequences, over 9.5% of them detected once, and about 2.8% sits in the top ten. The receptor's source is a male donor with ankylosing spondylitis or in good health (not recorded which). The specimen sequenced was blood, either unsorted or a sorted T cell fraction (not recorded which). The J gene is TRBJ1-5, the V gene TRBV18; 8 bases align to TRBD1. Written as DNA, the CDR3 is TGTGCCAGCTCACCCGGACAGGGATATCAGCCCCAGCATTTT. The encoded protein is CASSPGQGYQPQHF.